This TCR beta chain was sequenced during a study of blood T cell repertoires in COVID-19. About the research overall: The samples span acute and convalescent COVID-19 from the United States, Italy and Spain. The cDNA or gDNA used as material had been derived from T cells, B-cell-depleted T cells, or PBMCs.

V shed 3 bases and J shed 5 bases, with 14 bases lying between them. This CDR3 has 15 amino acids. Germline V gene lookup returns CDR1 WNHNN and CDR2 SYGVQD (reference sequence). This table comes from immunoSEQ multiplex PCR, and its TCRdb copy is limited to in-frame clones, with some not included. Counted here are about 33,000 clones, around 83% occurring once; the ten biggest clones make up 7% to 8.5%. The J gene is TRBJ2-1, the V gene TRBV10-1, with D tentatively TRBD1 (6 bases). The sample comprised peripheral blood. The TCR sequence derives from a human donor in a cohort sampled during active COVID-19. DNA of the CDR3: TGCGCCAGCAGTGAAGGGGGTCCCCCCAACAATGAGCAGTTCTTC. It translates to CASSEGGPPNNEQFF.